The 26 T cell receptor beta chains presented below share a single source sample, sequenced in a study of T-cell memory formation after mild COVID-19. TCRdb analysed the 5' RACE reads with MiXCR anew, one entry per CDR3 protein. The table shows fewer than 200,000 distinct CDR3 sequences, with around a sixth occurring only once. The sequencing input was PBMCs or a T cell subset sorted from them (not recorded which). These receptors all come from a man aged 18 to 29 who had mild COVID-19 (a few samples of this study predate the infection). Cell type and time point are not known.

In DNA form, the CDR3 reads TGCAGCGTTGAAAGCCCTCGTCGGGGCACCGGGGAGCTGTTTTTT. Protein product: CSVESPRRGTGELFF. The rearrangement uses TRBV29-1 and TRBJ2-2; the D gene is possibly TRBD2 (5 bases). This CDR3 region has 15 residues. V lost 2 bases and J lost 4, with 14 bases in between. CDR1 and CDR2 from the germline V gene are SQVTM and ANQGSEA.

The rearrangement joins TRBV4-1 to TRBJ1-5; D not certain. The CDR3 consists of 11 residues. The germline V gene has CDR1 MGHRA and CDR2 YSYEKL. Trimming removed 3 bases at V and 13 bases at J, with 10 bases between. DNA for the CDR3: TGCGCCAGCAGCCACGGCGGGTTTCAGCATTTT. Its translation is CASSHGGFQHF.

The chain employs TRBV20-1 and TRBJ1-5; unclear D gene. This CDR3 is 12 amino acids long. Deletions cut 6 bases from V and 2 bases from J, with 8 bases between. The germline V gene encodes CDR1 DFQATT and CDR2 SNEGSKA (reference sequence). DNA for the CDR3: TGCAGTGCGGCACCAGGCAATCAGCCCCAGCATTTT. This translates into CSAAPGNQPQHF.

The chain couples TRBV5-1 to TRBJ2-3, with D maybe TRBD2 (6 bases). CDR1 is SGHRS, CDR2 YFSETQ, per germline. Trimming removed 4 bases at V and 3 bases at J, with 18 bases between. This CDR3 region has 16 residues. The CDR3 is CASSASTREETDTQYF. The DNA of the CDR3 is TGCGCCAGCAGCGCTTCGACTAGGGAGGAGACAGATACGCAGTATTTT. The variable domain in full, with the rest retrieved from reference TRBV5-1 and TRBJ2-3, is KAGVTQTPRYLIKTRGQQVTLSCSPISGHRSVSWYQQTPGQGLQFLFEYFSETQRNKGNFPGRFSGRQFSNSRSEMNVSTLELGDSALYLCASSASTREETDTQYFGPGTRLTVL.

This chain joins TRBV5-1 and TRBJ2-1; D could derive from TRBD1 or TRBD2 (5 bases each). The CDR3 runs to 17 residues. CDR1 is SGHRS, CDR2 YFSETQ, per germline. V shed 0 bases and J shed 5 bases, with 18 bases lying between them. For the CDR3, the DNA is TGCGCCAGCAGCTTGGACAACGGACCTCTGGGGGACAATGAGCAGTTCTTC. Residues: CASSLDNGPLGDNEQFF.

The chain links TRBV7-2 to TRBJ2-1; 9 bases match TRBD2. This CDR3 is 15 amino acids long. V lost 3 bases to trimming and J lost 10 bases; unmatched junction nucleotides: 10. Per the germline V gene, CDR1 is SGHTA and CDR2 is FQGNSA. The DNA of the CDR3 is TGTGCCAGCAGCTTTAGCGGGGGACCCCCCGAGGAGCAGTTCTTC. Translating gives CASSFSGGPPEEQFF.

The CDR3 nucleotides read TGCAGTGCTAAGGGACTAGCGGGGCAAGAGACCCAGTACTTC. This encodes CSAKGLAGQETQYF. The chain joins TRBV20-1 to TRBJ2-5; 13 bases align to TRBD2. The CDR3 totals 14 residues. Germline-derived CDR1 and CDR2 are DFQATT and SNEGSKA (reference sequence). The V gene end was trimmed by 4 bases and the J gene end by 2 bases; junction bases not matched to a gene: 1.

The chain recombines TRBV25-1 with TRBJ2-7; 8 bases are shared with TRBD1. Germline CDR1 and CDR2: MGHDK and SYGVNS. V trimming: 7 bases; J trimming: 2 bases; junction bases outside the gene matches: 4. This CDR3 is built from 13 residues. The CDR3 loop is CASKDRETYEQYF. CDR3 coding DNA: TGTGCCAGCAAGGACAGGGAGACCTACGAGCAGTACTTC.

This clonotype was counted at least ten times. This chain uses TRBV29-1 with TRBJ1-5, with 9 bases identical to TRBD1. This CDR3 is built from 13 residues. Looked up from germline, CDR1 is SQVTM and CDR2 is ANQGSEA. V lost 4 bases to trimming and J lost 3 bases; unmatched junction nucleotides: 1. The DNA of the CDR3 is TGCAGCGTTGGGGACAGGGTCAATCAGCCCCAGCATTTT. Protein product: CSVGDRVNQPQHF.

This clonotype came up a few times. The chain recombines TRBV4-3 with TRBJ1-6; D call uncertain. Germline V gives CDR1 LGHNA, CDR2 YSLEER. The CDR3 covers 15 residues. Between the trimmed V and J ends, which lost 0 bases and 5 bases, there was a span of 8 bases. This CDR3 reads CASSQETADNSPLHF. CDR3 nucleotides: TGCGCCAGCAGCCAAGAAACGGCAGATAATTCACCCCTCCACTTT.

The CDR3 DNA is TGTGCCAGCAGTTTATCGACGGAGGGTCAGCCCCAGCATTTT. Protein sequence: CASSLSTEGQPQHF. V usage is TRBV27 and J usage is TRBJ1-5; D ambiguous. Looked up from germline, CDR1 is MNHEY and CDR2 is SMNVEV (reference sequence). V lost 0 bases, J lost 6 bases, and 9 bases lay in between. CDR3 length: 14 amino acids.

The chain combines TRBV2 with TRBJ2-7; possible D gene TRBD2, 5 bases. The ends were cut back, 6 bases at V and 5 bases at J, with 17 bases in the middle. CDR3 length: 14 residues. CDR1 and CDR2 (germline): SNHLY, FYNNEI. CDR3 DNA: TGTGCCAGCAGGAGGACTTTCCTAAACGACGAGCAGTACTTC. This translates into CASRRTFLNDEQYF.

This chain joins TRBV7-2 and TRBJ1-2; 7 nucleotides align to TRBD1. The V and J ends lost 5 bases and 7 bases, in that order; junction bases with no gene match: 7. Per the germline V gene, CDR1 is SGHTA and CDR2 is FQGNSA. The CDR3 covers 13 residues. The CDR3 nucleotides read TGTGCCAGCAGCCCGAGGGACAGCGGTGGCTACACCTTC. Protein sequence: CASSPRDSGGYTF.

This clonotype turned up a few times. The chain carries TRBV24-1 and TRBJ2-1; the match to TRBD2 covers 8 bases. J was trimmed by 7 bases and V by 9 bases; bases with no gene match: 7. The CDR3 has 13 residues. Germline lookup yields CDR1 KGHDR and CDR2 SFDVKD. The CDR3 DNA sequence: TGTGCCACCGGGTCGGGGGGGAGGAATGAGCAGTTCTTC. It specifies CATGSGGRNEQFF.

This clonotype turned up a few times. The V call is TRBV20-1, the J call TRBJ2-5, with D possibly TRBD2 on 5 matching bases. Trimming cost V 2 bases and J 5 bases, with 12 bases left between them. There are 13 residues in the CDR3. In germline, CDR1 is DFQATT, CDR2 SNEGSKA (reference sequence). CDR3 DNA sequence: TGCAGTGCTAGATTCGGCGGCGGGGAGACCCAGTACTTC. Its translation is CSARFGGGETQYF.

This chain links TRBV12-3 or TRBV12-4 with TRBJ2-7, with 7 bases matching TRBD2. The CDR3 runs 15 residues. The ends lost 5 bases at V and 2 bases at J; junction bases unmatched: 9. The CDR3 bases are TGTGCCAGCAGTCCCGGGGGGTTCAAGCCCTACGAGCAGTACGTC. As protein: CASSPGGFKPYEQYV.

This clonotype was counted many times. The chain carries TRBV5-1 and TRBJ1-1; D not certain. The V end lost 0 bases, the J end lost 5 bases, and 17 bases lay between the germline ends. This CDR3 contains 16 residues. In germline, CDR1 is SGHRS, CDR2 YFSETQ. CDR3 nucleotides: TGCGCCAGCAGCTTGGCCCCCACCGACCTGGGAACTGAAGCTTTCTTT. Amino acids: CASSLAPTDLGTEAFF.

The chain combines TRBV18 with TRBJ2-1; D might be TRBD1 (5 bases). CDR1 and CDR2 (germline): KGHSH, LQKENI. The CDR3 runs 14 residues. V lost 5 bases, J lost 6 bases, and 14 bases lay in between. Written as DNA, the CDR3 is TGTGCCAGCTCAAGGGGCGTCAGGCGCAATGAGCAGTTCTTC. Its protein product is CASSRGVRRNEQFF.

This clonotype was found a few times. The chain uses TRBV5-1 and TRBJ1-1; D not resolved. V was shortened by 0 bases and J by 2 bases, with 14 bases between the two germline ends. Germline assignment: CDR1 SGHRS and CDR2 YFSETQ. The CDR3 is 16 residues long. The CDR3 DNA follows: TGCGCCAGCAGCTTGGGGGCGGCAGGTCTCAACACTGAAGCTTTCTTT. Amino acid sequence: CASSLGAAGLNTEAFF.

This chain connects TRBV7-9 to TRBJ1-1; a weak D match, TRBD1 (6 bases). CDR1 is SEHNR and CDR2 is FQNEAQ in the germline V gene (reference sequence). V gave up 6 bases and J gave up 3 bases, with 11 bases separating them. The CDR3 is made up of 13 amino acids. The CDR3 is CASRQGAHTEAFF. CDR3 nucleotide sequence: TGTGCCAGCAGACAGGGCGCCCACACTGAAGCTTTCTTT.

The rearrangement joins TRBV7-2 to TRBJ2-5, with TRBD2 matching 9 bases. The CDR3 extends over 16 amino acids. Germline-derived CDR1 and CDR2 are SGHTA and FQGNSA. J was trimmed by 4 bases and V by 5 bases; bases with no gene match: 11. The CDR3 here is CASSAKRGVFGETQYF. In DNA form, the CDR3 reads TGTGCCAGCAGCGCCAAGCGGGGGGTCTTTGGAGAGACCCAGTACTTC.

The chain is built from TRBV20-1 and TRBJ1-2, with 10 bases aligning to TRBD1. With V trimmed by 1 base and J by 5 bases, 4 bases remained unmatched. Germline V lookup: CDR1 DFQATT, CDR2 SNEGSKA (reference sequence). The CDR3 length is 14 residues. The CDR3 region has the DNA TGCAGTGCTAGAGCGGGACAGGGGATGTATGGCTACACCTTC. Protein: CSARAGQGMYGYTF.

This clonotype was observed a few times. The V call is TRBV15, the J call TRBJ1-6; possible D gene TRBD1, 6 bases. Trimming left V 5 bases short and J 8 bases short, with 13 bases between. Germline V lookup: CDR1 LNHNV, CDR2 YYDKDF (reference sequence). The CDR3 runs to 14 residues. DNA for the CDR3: TGTGCCACCAGCGCAGGACAGTGGGATTCACCCCTCCACTTT. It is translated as CATSAGQWDSPLHF.

This chain's CDR3 is CATSRAPVPYGYTF. In DNA form, the CDR3 reads TGTGCCACCAGCAGAGCCCCCGTCCCCTATGGCTACACCTTC. V and J are TRBV15 and TRBJ1-2; D not certain. The germline V and J ends were trimmed by 1 base and 4 bases, with 10 bases remaining between them. The CDR3 totals 14 residues. Germline values: CDR1 LNHNV, CDR2 YYDKDF (reference sequence).

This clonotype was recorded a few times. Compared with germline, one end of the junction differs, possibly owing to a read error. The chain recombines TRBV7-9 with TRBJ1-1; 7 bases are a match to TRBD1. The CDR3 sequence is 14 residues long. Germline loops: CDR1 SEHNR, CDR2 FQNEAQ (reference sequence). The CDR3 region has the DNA TGTGCCAGCACCTTAGCAGGGGGGGACACTGAAGCTTTCTTT. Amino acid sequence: CASTLAGGDTEAFF.

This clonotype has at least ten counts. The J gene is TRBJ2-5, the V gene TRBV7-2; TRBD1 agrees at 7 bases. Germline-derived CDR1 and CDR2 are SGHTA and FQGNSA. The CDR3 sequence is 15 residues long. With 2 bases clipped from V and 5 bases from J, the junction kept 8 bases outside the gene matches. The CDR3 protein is CASSLRGLGLETQYF. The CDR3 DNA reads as TGTGCCAGCAGCTTAAGGGGGCTGGGGCTGGAGACCCAGTACTTC.